This TCR beta chain is drawn from a study of blood T cells in healthy people across ages (dated by TCRdb to the mid-2010s). About the investigation overall: Template switching captured roughly one uniquely barcoded TCR beta cDNA molecule per two T cells in model experiments. Age-related changes in TCR beta repertoire diversity were measured in the study by deep sequencing normalized with unique cDNA molecular identifiers. The donors were divided into four age groups: young (average around 15 years), middle-aged (about 39), aged (approximately 62) and long-lived (about 79). The study analyzed two additional independent replicas of 1 million unique cDNA reads from the same blood draw for two donors, one aged 18 to 30 and one aged 80 or older. General conclusions and limits of the study: Observed TCR beta diversity per million T cells fell roughly linearly with age, and a significant reduction was already apparent by age around 40. Compared with the aged group, more naive CD4+ T cells, fewer expanded clones and increased TCR diversity were shown by the long-lived group, suggesting age selection. Since profiling was done on bulk unsorted PBMCs, naive and antigen-experienced compartments could not be conclusively compared. The CMV infection status of donors was not known, potentially confounding age-related changes in expanded clonotypes. The percentage of naive T cells measured by flow cytometry correlated strongly with observed TCR beta diversity. Total diversity estimates from one million sequenced T cells were considered lower bounds and underestimates.

The library came from 5' RACE. Sequencing instrument: Illumina HiSeq 2500. A second PCR of about 6 to 11 cycles was performed with a sample-barcoded 5' primer and a J-beta primer mix. A unique molecular identifier was introduced onto each TCR beta cDNA molecule by a template-switch 5' adaptor carrying 12 random nucleotides. Each sample yielded at least 3 million CDR3-containing paired-end reads. All of the RNA was converted into first-strand cDNA using the Mint cDNA synthesis kit, with a TRBC-specific oligonucleotide serving as the primer. All cDNA was treated with uracil-DNA glycosylase and then went through a first 18-cycle PCR with the universal primers M1SS and BC2_uni_R. Per the authors' processing: For normalization, 1 million high-quality reads, each with a distinct molecular identifier, were randomly selected from each sample. Reads with shared molecular identifiers were discarded instead of being binned into consensus sequences. CDR3 identification, clonotype clustering and error correction used MiTCR with a Q25 quality threshold and the strictest error-elimination algorithm. A nonparametric unseen species model with Euler transformation was used to estimate lower-bound total TCR beta diversity. TCRdb reprocessing: public reads trimmed at Q25 with fastp, clones called with MiXCR, in-frame beta chains kept. Rows with one shared CDR3 protein collapse into an entry with the most common genes and DNA. The V and J calls here are based on TCRdb, not the publication. The sample table contains approximately 900,000 distinct CDR3 sequences; only one count was recorded for 25% to 30% of them. Jointly, the top ten make up 10% of the sample.

Systemically healthy Caucasian individuals from Russia, 39 in total and aged roughly 6 to 100 years, were included as donors. About 9.1 milliliters of peripheral blood were collected from each donor into EDTA-treated Vacutainer tubes. Ficoll-Paque density-gradient centrifugation was used to isolate PBMCs, with at least 7 million per sample. Total RNA was extracted from PBMCs with Trizol reagent, with at least 5.5 micrograms obtained per sample. For every donor, an aliquot of PBMCs went through flow cytometry to measure the percentages of naive CD45RAhigh/CD27high T cells. At least ten counts were recorded for this clonotype. The antigen it recognizes is unknown. Base qualities are not provided; no much larger clone lies one nucleotide away. Taken from cysteine to phenylalanine, the CDR3 has 18 residues. Left in the record is the CDR3 DNA by itself, 54 bases read in frame from the first base. Here V drops 6 bases and J drops 4 bases, and the junction holds 20 bases not matched to any gene. The germline V gene provides CDR1 SGHRS and CDR2 YFSETQ.

The same data also went into a second study, on T cells of mothers and their children. As described in the second report: Nine systemically healthy Caucasian individuals served as donors, namely three mothers together with their six children. cDNA synthesis used all of the extracted RNA, with around 1.5 ug of RNA in each 15 ul reaction. In the second PCR, sample barcodes and 2-4 random nucleotides were introduced via the M1S primer. Over 9.5 million TCR beta CDR3 reads came from each mother, compared with approximately 2.8 million reads from each child. Thymic selection similarly shapes TCR recombination output in related and unrelated pairs, with minor effect from inherited differences. Normalized repertoire overlap was always found to be slightly, but never significantly, higher in related mother-child pairs than in unrelated mother-child pairs. No persistent microchimeric T cell clones were found, with a detection sensitivity of approximately 95 clones per million clonotypes. In the study, deep NGS was used to compare the TCR beta repertoires of mothers and children, and features distinguishing related mother-child pairs from unrelated individuals were sought. Mothers averaged around 43 +/- 4 years of age and children averaged about 12 +/- 4 years. After adapters were ligated using NEBNext reagents, the libraries underwent 100+100 nt paired-end sequencing on an Illumina HiSeq 2000. To avoid cross-contamination, the mother libraries and the child libraries were prepared a month apart and sequenced in separate runs. Between about 500,000 and 2,300,000 distinct TCR beta clonotypes were identified per donor. Naive TCR beta clonotypes were estimated from low-frequency clonotypes matched to each donor's FACS-determined naive share, without sorting.

In this chain, TRBV5-1 is recombined with TRBJ2-5; 8 middle bases align to TRBD1. Source material: blood. The sequence was collected from a woman between 40 and 55 years old in good health. The DNA sequence reads TGCGCCAGCACCGGACAGGGCGACAGGGAAGGTCGTTCAGAGACCCAGTACTTC. This encodes CASTGQGDREGRSETQYF. Full variable domain (CDR3 extended with the reference TRBV5-1 and TRBJ2-5 proteins): KAGVTQTPRYLIKTRGQQVTLSCSPISGHRSVSWYQQTPGQGLQFLFEYFSETQRNKGNFPGRFSGRQFSNSRSEMNVSTLELGDSALYLCASTGQGDREGRSETQYFGPGTRLLVL.